This T cell receptor beta chain appears in the sequencing data of a study of cytomegalovirus exposure and HLA in healthy donors. Trimming removed 4 bases from V and 0 bases from J, with 13 bases in between. This CDR3 spans 17 amino acids. The germline CDR1 and CDR2 sequences are ENHRY and SYGVKD. Points from the study as a whole: It was taken for granted in presence/absence analyses that sequencing depth across donors was roughly uniform. The study labeled 150 to 200 TCR beta chains cytomegalovirus-associated.

It was with 60 Vbeta and 13 Jbeta primers that the PCR ran. Assay used: immunoSEQ multiplex PCR; TCRdb lists only in-frame clones, some missing. In the table there are 100,000 to 120,000 clones, less than 85% of which are singletons. Of note for this clone: What it recognizes is unknown.

The sequence was obtained from a man aged 25 to 40 in good health and CMV-seropositive. The sequenced sample was PBMCs. The chain uses TRBV10-3 and TRBJ1-6; the D gene is possibly TRBD1 (5 bases). CDR3 residues: CAISGGLTNSYNSPLHF. In nucleotides, the CDR3 is TGTGCCATCAGTGGGGGCCTCACGAACTCCTATAATTCACCCCTCCACTTT.